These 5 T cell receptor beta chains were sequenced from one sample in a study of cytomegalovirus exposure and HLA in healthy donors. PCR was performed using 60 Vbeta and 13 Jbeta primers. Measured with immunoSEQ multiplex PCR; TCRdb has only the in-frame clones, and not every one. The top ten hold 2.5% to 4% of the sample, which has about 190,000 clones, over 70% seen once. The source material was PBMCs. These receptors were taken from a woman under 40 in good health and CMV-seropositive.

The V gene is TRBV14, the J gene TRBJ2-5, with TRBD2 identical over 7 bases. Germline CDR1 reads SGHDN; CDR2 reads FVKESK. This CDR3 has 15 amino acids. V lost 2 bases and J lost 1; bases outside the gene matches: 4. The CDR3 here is CASSQRASGQETQYF. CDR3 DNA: TGTGCCAGCAGCCAACGGGCTAGCGGCCAAGAGACCCAGTACTTC.

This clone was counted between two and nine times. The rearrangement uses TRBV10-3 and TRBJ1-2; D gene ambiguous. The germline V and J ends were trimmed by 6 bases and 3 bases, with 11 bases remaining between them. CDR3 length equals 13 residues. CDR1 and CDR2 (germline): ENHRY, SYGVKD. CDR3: CAIRADGDYGYTF. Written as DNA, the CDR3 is TGTGCCATCAGAGCGGACGGAGACTATGGCTACACCTTC.

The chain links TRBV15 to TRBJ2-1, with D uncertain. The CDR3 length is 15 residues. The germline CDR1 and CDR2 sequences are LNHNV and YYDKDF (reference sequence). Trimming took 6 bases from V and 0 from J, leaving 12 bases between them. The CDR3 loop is CATRTAALSYNEQFF. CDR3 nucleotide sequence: TGTGCCACCAGGACGGCGGCCCTCTCCTACAATGAGCAGTTCTTC.

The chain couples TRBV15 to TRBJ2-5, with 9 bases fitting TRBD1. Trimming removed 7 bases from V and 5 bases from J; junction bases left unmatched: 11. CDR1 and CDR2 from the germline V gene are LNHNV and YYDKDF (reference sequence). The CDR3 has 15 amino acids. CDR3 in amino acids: CATNRDGTGRETQYF. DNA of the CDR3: TGTGCCACCAACCGAGATGGGACAGGGAGGGAGACCCAGTACTTC. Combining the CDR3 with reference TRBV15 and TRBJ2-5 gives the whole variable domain DAMVIQNPRYQVTQFGKPVTLSCSQTLNHNVMYWYQQKSSQAPKLLFHYYDKDFNNEADTPDNFQSRRPNTSFCFLDIRSPGLGDTAMYLCATNRDGTGRETQYFGPGTRLLVL.

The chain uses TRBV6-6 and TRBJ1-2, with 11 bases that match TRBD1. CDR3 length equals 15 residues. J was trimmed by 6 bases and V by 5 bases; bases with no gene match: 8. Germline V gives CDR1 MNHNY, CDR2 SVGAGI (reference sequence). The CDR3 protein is CASSDAGTGGNGYTF. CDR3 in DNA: TGTGCCAGCAGTGACGCCGGGACAGGGGGAAATGGCTACACCTTC.